These 19 T cell receptor beta chains share one sample of origin, sequenced in a study of CD4+ T cells in melanoma. Here immunoSEQ multiplex PCR was the method, and the copy in TCRdb shows in-frame clones only, minus some. The sample consists of 50,000 to 60,000 clones, approximately 70% of them appearing once. The source material was tumor tissue. The source is a human donor with melanoma.

This clone has just a few counts. The chain couples TRBV15 to TRBJ2-5; D uncertain. Germline loops: CDR1 LNHNV, CDR2 YYDKDF (reference sequence). Trimming stripped 0 bases from V and 2 bases from J, with 4 bases between. CDR3 length: 13 residues. CDR3 residues: CATSREIQETQYF. CDR3 bases: TGTGCCACCAGCAGAGAAATACAAGAGACCCAGTACTTC.

This sequence joins TRBV5-1 and TRBJ2-5; 14 positions agree with TRBD2. Losses at the gene ends were 4 bases for V and 4 bases for J; bases not matched to a gene: 6. Per germline, CDR1 SGHRS and CDR2 YFSETQ. The CDR3 has 16 amino acids. CDR3 loop: CASSGGTSGGGETQYF. CDR3 bases: TGCGCCAGCAGCGGGGGGACTAGCGGGGGAGGAGAGACCCAGTACTTC. Full variable domain (rest looked up from reference TRBV5-1 and TRBJ2-5): KAGVTQTPRYLIKTRGQQVTLSCSPISGHRSVSWYQQTPGQGLQFLFEYFSETQRNKGNFPGRFSGRQFSNSRSEMNVSTLELGDSALYLCASSGGTSGGGETQYFGPGTRLLVL.

The chain links TRBV7-9 to TRBJ1-1; D gene ambiguous. CDR3 length equals 10 residues. CDR1 is SEHNR and CDR2 is FQNEAQ in the germline V gene (reference sequence). Trimming removed 8 bases from V and 7 bases from J, with 8 bases in between. In nucleotides, the CDR3 is TGTGCCAGCGGAAAGGTTGAAGCTTTCTTT. Translated, it gives CASGKVEAFF.

This sequence joins TRBV7-9 and TRBJ1-2; D may be TRBD1 (5 bases). The CDR3 is made up of 16 amino acids. From germline, CDR1 is SEHNR and CDR2 FQNEAQ (reference sequence). The CDR3 region is CAERRQAGPSNYGYTF. CDR3 sequence (DNA): TGTGCGGAACGCCGCCAGGCAGGGCCAAGTAACTATGGCTACACCTTC.

This clone was counted ten times or more. V and J are TRBV7-8 and TRBJ2-2, with TRBD2 as a possible D gene (6 bases). The CDR3 spans 14 residues. V shed 0 bases and J shed 7 bases, with 9 bases lying between them. CDR1 and CDR2 from the germline V gene are SGHVS and FQNEAQ. CDR3: CASSLAGGLGELFF. The CDR3 DNA is TGTGCCAGCAGCTTAGCGGGGGGTCTCGGGGAGCTGTTTTTT.

This clone has just a few counts. V is TRBV6-5 and J is TRBJ1-2; D perhaps matches TRBD1 (5 bases). The V gene's germline CDR1 is MNHEY and CDR2 SVGAGI. The CDR3 runs to 11 residues. Trimming shortened V by 8 bases and J by 2 bases, and 6 bases separated the two germline ends. The chain's CDR3 is CASGGNYGYTF. CDR3 coding DNA: TGTGCCAGCGGGGGGAACTATGGCTACACCTTC.

Of note for this clone: Different DNA sequences within this sample yield the same CDR3. V and J are TRBV19 and TRBJ2-1; 7 nucleotides match TRBD1. V trimming: 2 bases; J trimming: 4 bases; junction bases outside the gene matches: 5. Germline values: CDR1 LNHDA, CDR2 SQIVND (reference sequence). This CDR3 has 15 residues. CDR3 sequence (DNA): TGTGCCAGTAGTATATCGTCGGGACAGTACAATGAGCAGTTCTTC. Protein product: CASSISSGQYNEQFF.

This sequence joins TRBV11-3 and TRBJ1-2, with D perhaps TRBD1 (5 bases). Between the trimmed V and J ends, which lost 2 bases and 6 bases, there was a span of 13 bases. This CDR3 has 14 residues. From germline, CDR1 is SGHNT and CDR2 YENEEA. CDR3 residues: CASSLRSGQDGYTF. CDR3 nucleotides: TGTGCCAGCAGCTTAAGGTCAGGGCAAGATGGCTACACCTTC.

This clone occurred many times. The gene calls are TRBV15 and TRBJ2-7; 11 bases agree with TRBD2. CDR1 and CDR2 from the germline V gene are LNHNV and YYDKDF (reference sequence). The CDR3 covers 19 residues. After removal of 5 bases from V and 0 bases from J, the junction contained 15 bases not matched to a gene. The CDR3 here is CATSLEASGGPLSSYEQYF. The DNA for the CDR3 is TGTGCCACCAGCCTCGAGGCTAGCGGGGGGCCTCTCAGCTCCTACGAGCAGTACTTC.

The chain joins TRBV7-9 to TRBJ2-5; 7 bases match TRBD2. The V gene end was trimmed by 2 bases and the J gene end by 5 bases; junction bases not matched to a gene: 8. The CDR3 has 15 amino acids. CDR1 SEHNR and CDR2 FQNEAQ come from the germline V gene (reference sequence). CDR3 in amino acids: CASSLIPGREETQYF. The CDR3 nucleotides read TGTGCCAGCAGCTTAATTCCAGGGAGGGAGGAGACCCAGTACTTC. Variable domain in full (rest from reference TRBV7-9 and TRBJ2-5): DTGVSQNPRHKITKRGQNVTFRCDPISEHNRLYWYRQTLGQGPEFLTYFQNEAQLEKSRLLSDRFSAERPKGSFSTLEIQRTEQGDSAMYLCASSLIPGREETQYFGPGTRLLVL.

The J gene is TRBJ2-2, the V gene TRBV7-6, with a tentative D call TRBD1 (5 bases). This CDR3 has 16 residues. CDR1 is SGHVS and CDR2 is FNYEAQ in the germline V gene. Trimming took off 1 base at V and 0 bases at J, with 9 bases between the two ends. CDR3 DNA: TGTGCCAGCAGCTTAGGACAGTCCGCGAACACCGGGGAGCTGTTTTTT. It codes for CASSLGQSANTGELFF.

This clone has more than one count but fewer than ten. The V and J genes are TRBV7-9 and TRBJ2-7, with unresolved D. CDR1 is SEHNR, CDR2 FQNEAQ, per germline (reference sequence). The V gene lost 5 bases and the J gene lost 0 bases, with 5 bases spanning the gap. The CDR3 covers 12 residues. CDR3 nucleotides: TGTGCCAGCAGCCCATCCTCCTACGAGCAGTACTTC. It yields the protein CASSPSSYEQYF.

V usage is TRBV6-6 and J usage is TRBJ2-1; D is uncertain. The CDR3 consists of 13 residues. V was shortened by 4 bases and J by 6 bases, with 10 bases between the two germline ends. Germline V gene sequence: CDR1 MNHNY, CDR2 SVGAGI (reference sequence). The CDR3 here is CASSLGSLNEQFF. CDR3 coding DNA: TGTGCCAGCAGTTTGGGCAGCCTCAATGAGCAGTTCTTC.

The CDR3 is CASSPQGAKRELFF. The CDR3 DNA is TGTGCCAGCAGCCCACAGGGGGCGAAGAGGGAGCTGTTTTTT. The chain links TRBV7-3 to TRBJ2-2; 9 nucleotides align to TRBD1. Germline V gene data show CDR1 as SGHTA and CDR2 as FQGTGA. J was trimmed by 9 bases and V by 5 bases; bases with no gene match: 7. There are 14 residues in the CDR3.

The rearrangement joins TRBV7-8 to TRBJ1-1; no clear D. This CDR3 has 15 amino acids. Trimming stripped 3 bases from V and 3 bases from J, with 14 bases between. Germline V CDR1 and CDR2: SGHVS, FQNEAQ. CDR3 sequence reads: CASSFVRSSDTEAFF. In nucleotides, the CDR3 is TGTGCCAGCAGCTTCGTTCGATCATCGGACACTGAAGCTTTCTTT.

The chain has TRBV5-1 and TRBJ1-6; D unresolved. The V end was cut by 6 bases, the J end by 5 bases, with 9 bases between. Germline loops: CDR1 SGHRS, CDR2 YFSETQ. This CDR3 contains 13 residues. The CDR3 loop reads CASTERDNSPLHF. DNA of the CDR3: TGCGCCAGCACGGAGAGGGATAATTCACCCCTCCACTTT.

V and J are TRBV25-1 and TRBJ2-5; the D is unclear. CDR3 length: 16 amino acids. V shed 3 bases and J shed 0 bases, with 14 bases lying between them. Germline lookup yields CDR1 MGHDK and CDR2 SYGVNS. This chain's CDR3 is CASSEPTFTHQETQYF. CDR3 sequence (DNA): TGTGCCAGCAGTGAGCCGACCTTTACCCACCAAGAGACCCAGTACTTC.

The J gene is TRBJ1-5, the V gene TRBV2; D unresolved. Per germline, CDR1 SNHLY and CDR2 FYNNEI. The V and J ends lost 2 bases and 0 bases respectively, with 5 bases between them. This CDR3 contains 14 residues. Here the CDR3 reads CASSELNSNQPQHF. The CDR3 DNA reads TGTGCCAGCAGTGAATTAAATAGCAATCAGCCCCAGCATTTT.

This chain joins TRBV2 and TRBJ1-5; D is unclear. Germline-derived CDR1 and CDR2 are SNHLY and FYNNEI. This CDR3 has 14 amino acids. Trimming pared 6 bases from V and 0 bases from J, leaving 9 bases between. The DNA for the CDR3 is TGTGCCAGCAGGGGCGCTTTTAGCAATCAGCCCCAGCATTTT. It yields the protein CASRGAFSNQPQHF.